This passage covers 30 T cell receptor beta chains from one sample sequenced in a study of cytomegalovirus exposure and HLA in healthy donors. In the PCR, 60 Vbeta and 13 Jbeta primers were used. Method: immunoSEQ multiplex PCR; TCRdb's copy keeps in-frame clones and lacks some. The sample includes approximately 190,000 clones, about 86% seen only once; the top ten take over 1.5%. The sample comprised PBMCs. The receptors were sampled from a middle-aged man in good health and CMV-seropositive.

This sequence joins TRBV5-1 and TRBJ2-5; 7 bases align to TRBD1. The germline gives CDR1 SGHRS, CDR2 YFSETQ. This CDR3 contains 13 residues. The V gene end was trimmed by 4 bases and the J gene end by 5 bases; junction bases not matched to a gene: 5. This CDR3 reads CASSAGQEETQYF. The CDR3 coding sequence is TGCGCCAGCAGCGCCGGACAGGAGGAGACCCAGTACTTC. Looking up the rest from reference TRBV5-1 and TRBJ2-5 gives the full variable domain: KAGVTQTPRYLIKTRGQQVTLSCSPISGHRSVSWYQQTPGQGLQFLFEYFSETQRNKGNFPGRFSGRQFSNSRSEMNVSTLELGDSALYLCASSAGQEETQYFGPGTRLLVL.

The rearrangement links TRBV27 to TRBJ1-5; 8 bases align to TRBD1. The CDR3 is made up of 14 amino acids. J gave up 2 bases and V 6 bases, and 3 bases lay outside the gene matches. CDR1 is MNHEY, CDR2 SMNVEV, per germline (reference sequence). CDR3 nucleotide sequence: TGTGCCAGCAGGCTGACAGGGGGCAATCAGCCCCAGCATTTT. It translates to CASRLTGGNQPQHF.

The chain carries TRBV6-5 and TRBJ1-2, with 9 bases matching TRBD1. J gave up 4 bases and V 4 bases, and 10 bases lay outside the gene matches. Germline V gene data show CDR1 as MNHEY and CDR2 as SVGAGI. This CDR3 region has 16 residues. The CDR3 DNA reads TGTGCCAGCAGTTCCTCCGGGACAGGGTGGACCTATGGCTACACCTTC. Residues: CASSSSGTGWTYGYTF.

The CDR3, as DNA: TGTGCCAGCAGTTTACGTAGGGAAAGGGGCGCCGAGCAGTACTTC. Its protein product is CASSLRRERGAEQYF. The genes are TRBV27 and TRBJ2-7; D might be TRBD1 (5 bases). Trimming left V 2 bases short and J 6 bases short, with 17 bases between. The length of the CDR3 is 15 residues. CDR1 MNHEY and CDR2 SMNVEV come from the germline V gene (reference sequence).

V and J are TRBV5-1 and TRBJ2-7; 8 bases agree with TRBD2. Germline trimming cut 2 bases from V and 5 bases from J; bases unmatched to any gene: 6. Looked up from germline, CDR1 is SGHRS and CDR2 is YFSETQ. This CDR3 contains 14 residues. CDR3 sequence: CASSLVAGYNEQYF. The CDR3 DNA reads TGCGCCAGCAGCTTAGTAGCGGGATACAACGAGCAGTACTTC.

This clone was counted only a few times. The chain is built from TRBV19 and TRBJ1-2; 8 nucleotides agree with TRBD1. From germline, CDR1 is LNHDA and CDR2 SQIVND (reference sequence). V lost 8 bases and J lost 6; bases outside the gene matches: 8. CDR3 length: 13 amino acids. The chain's CDR3 is CASSDRGQDGYTF. The DNA of the CDR3 is TGTGCCAGTTCCGACAGGGGCCAGGATGGCTACACCTTC. The variable domain in full, completed from reference TRBV19 and TRBJ1-2, reads DGGITQSPKYLFRKEGQNVTLSCEQNLNHDAMYWYRQDPGQGLRLIYYSQIVNDFQKGDIAEGYSVSREKKESFPLTVTSAQKNPTAFYLCASSDRGQDGYTFGSGTRLTVV.

This clone was seen only once. The J gene is TRBJ2-7, the V gene TRBV4-2; 9 bases fit TRBD1. CDR1 and CDR2 (germline): LGHNA, YNFKEQ. The V segment lost 0 bases and the J segment 3 bases; nucleotides outside the gene matches: 15. This CDR3 has 19 residues. Here the CDR3 DNA reads TGTGCCAGCAGCCAAGATTCAGGACAGGGGTTAGAATTTGTCTACGAGCAGTACTTC. It specifies CASSQDSGQGLEFVYEQYF.

This chain links TRBV7-2 with TRBJ2-1; D call uncertain. V was shortened by 0 bases and J by 5 bases, with 8 bases between the two germline ends. There are 14 residues in the CDR3. Germline-derived CDR1 and CDR2 are SGHTA and FQGNSA. The CDR3 protein is CASSLARRDNEQFF. In DNA form, the CDR3 reads TGTGCCAGCAGCTTAGCGCGGAGAGACAATGAGCAGTTCTTC. Variable domain in full (rest from reference TRBV7-2 and TRBJ2-1): GAGVSQSPSNKVTEKGKDVELRCDPISGHTALYWYRQSLGQGLEFLIYFQGNSAPDKSGLPSDRFSAERTGGSVSTLTIQRTQQEDSAVYLCASSLARRDNEQFFGPGTRLTVL.

There are a few counts of this clone. The V call is TRBV6-5, the J call TRBJ2-7, with a tentative D call TRBD2 (7 bases). This CDR3 comprises 15 residues. V was shortened by 8 bases and J by 4 bases, with 21 bases between the two germline ends. The V gene's germline CDR1 is MNHEY and CDR2 SVGAGI. Here the CDR3 reads CASLGGSVQGYEQYF. CDR3 bases: TGTGCCAGCTTAGGCGGGAGCGTCCAGGGGTACGAGCAGTACTTC.

With respect to this clone: This same CDR3 is encoded by further DNA sequences in the sample. This chain uses TRBV5-1 with TRBJ1-2; no clear D. This CDR3 comprises 13 residues. CDR1 and CDR2 from the germline V gene are SGHRS and YFSETQ. V lost 0 bases, J lost 1 base, and 4 bases lay in between. The CDR3 region has the DNA TGCGCCAGCAGCTTGGACAGTAACTATGGCTACACCTTC. Translated: CASSLDSNYGYTF.

The chain uses TRBV10-1 and TRBJ2-6; D remains unclear. V lost 4 bases and J lost 0, with 4 bases in between. The CDR3 totals 14 residues. Germline V gene sequence: CDR1 WNHNN, CDR2 SYGVQD (reference sequence). For the CDR3, the DNA is TGCGCCAGCAGTGGAGGCTCTGGGGCCAACGTCCTGACTTTC. It is translated as CASSGGSGANVLTF.

The gene calls are TRBV9 and TRBJ2-7; 8 bases are a match to TRBD2. Germline CDR1 SGDLS, CDR2 YYNGEE. This CDR3 is built from 15 residues. The junction had 9 bases not matched to a gene; V was cut back by 1 base and J by 6 bases. For the CDR3, the DNA is TGTGCCAGCAGCGTACGTAGCGGGACGTCGGGCGAGCAGTACTTC. Translation gives CASSVRSGTSGEQYF.

This sequence joins TRBV7-9 and TRBJ2-5; 10 nucleotides agree with TRBD1. V lost 7 bases, J lost 5 bases, and 16 bases stayed unmatched. Germline assignment: CDR1 SEHNR and CDR2 FQNEAQ (reference sequence). The CDR3 length is 17 residues. In DNA, the CDR3 is TGTGCCAGCAAGGAATCGACAGGGGGCCCTCGTGGGGAGACCCAGTACTTC. Translated: CASKESTGGPRGETQYF.

The rearrangement links TRBV19 to TRBJ1-3; D ambiguous. This CDR3 region has 13 residues. The germline V and J ends were trimmed by 3 bases and 10 bases, with 13 bases remaining between them. CDR1 and CDR2 (germline): LNHDA, SQIVND (reference sequence). CDR3 nucleotides: TGTGCCAGTAGTATTGCCAACTCGGGGACCATATATTTT. Its protein product is CASSIANSGTIYF.

With regard to this clone: Other DNA sequences from this sample encode an identical CDR3 as well. This chain joins TRBV7-6 and TRBJ2-1, with 8 bases fitting TRBD2. Germline V gene lookup returns CDR1 SGHVS and CDR2 FNYEAQ. V lost 6 bases and J lost 0; bases outside the gene matches: 4. The CDR3 runs 15 residues. In DNA, the CDR3 is TGTGCCAGCAGACGAAGCGGGAGCTCCTACAATGAGCAGTTCTTC. This sequence encodes CASRRSGSSYNEQFF. Using reference TRBV7-6 and TRBJ2-1 for the parts outside the CDR3, the full variable domain is GAGVSQSPRYKVTKRGQDVALRCDPISGHVSLYWYRQALGQGPEFLTYFNYEAQQDKSGLPNDRFSAERPEGSISTLTIQRTEQRDSAMYRCASRRSGSSYNEQFFGPGTRLTVL.

The chain carries TRBV5-4 and TRBJ1-1; D might be TRBD1 (6 bases). The germline V gene encodes CDR1 SGHNT and CDR2 YYREEE (reference sequence). Trimming took off 0 bases at V and 4 bases at J, with 10 bases between the two ends. The length of the CDR3 is 14 residues. The CDR3 loop is CASSLEVQGTEAFF. The CDR3 nucleotides read TGTGCCAGCAGCTTGGAGGTACAGGGCACTGAAGCTTTCTTT.

This clone was recorded once. The CDR3 protein is CASRRRLEPYNEQFF. As DNA, the CDR3 is TGTGCCAGCAGGCGCCGACTAGAGCCATACAATGAGCAGTTCTTC. The chain links TRBV11-2 to TRBJ2-1, with D possibly TRBD2 on 6 matching bases. The germline CDR1 and CDR2 sequences are SGHAT and FQNNGV. Deletions cut 6 bases from V and 4 bases from J, with 16 bases between. This CDR3 has 15 residues.

The chain is built from TRBV27 and TRBJ2-1, with D perhaps matching TRBD2 (6 bases). Trimming shortened V by 5 bases and J by 4 bases, and 9 bases separated the two germline ends. Germline assignment: CDR1 MNHEY and CDR2 SMNVEV (reference sequence). This CDR3 region has 13 residues. The CDR3 protein is CASSRDSYNEQFF. The CDR3 DNA reads as TGTGCCAGCAGTCGGGACTCTTACAATGAGCAGTTCTTC.

In its sample, this clone was seen a few times. The rearrangement links TRBV27 to TRBJ1-2; the match to TRBD1 covers 10 bases. V trimming: 6 bases; J trimming: 6 bases; junction bases outside the gene matches: 13. CDR3 size: 16 residues. Germline V gene data show CDR1 as MNHEY and CDR2 as SMNVEV (reference sequence). In nucleotides, the CDR3 is TGTGCCAGCAGGCAACCGGGACAGGGGTTGAAGGATGGCTACACCTTC. This encodes CASRQPGQGLKDGYTF.

V is TRBV25-1 and J is TRBJ2-7; D is possibly TRBD1 (5 bases). CDR3 length: 13 amino acids. The germline V gene encodes CDR1 MGHDK and CDR2 SYGVNS. The V and J ends lost 4 bases and 6 bases respectively, with 13 bases between them. The CDR3 region is CASSVTALREQYF. The CDR3 coding sequence is TGTGCCAGCAGTGTGACAGCTCTCCGCGAGCAGTACTTC.

A single count supports this clone. The chain combines TRBV19 with TRBJ2-7; TRBD1 agrees at 9 bases. After removal of 6 bases from V and 2 bases from J, the junction contained 8 bases not matched to a gene. This CDR3 contains 15 residues. The germline gives CDR1 LNHDA, CDR2 SQIVND (reference sequence). The CDR3 sequence: CASSDPGQGTYEQYF. The CDR3 nucleotides read TGTGCCAGTAGCGACCCGGGACAGGGCACCTACGAGCAGTACTTC.

The chain combines TRBV7-3 with TRBJ2-1; D unresolved. The CDR3 has 12 residues. The V end lost 6 bases, the J end lost 10 bases, and 13 bases lay between the germline ends. Germline-derived CDR1 and CDR2 are SGHTA and FQGTGA. CDR3 loop: CASRAGSQEQFF. The CDR3 nucleotides read TGTGCCAGCAGGGCCGGGTCCCAGGAGCAGTTCTTC. The variable domain in full, with the rest retrieved from reference TRBV7-3 and TRBJ2-1, is GAGVSQTPSNKVTEKGKYVELRCDPISGHTALYWYRQSLGQGPEFLIYFQGTGAADDSGLPNDRFFAVRPEGSVSTLKIQRTERGDSAVYLCASRAGSQEQFFGPGTRLTVL.

The gene calls are TRBV5-4 and TRBJ1-2; 9 bases fit TRBD1. The trim removed 4 bases at V and 6 bases at J, leaving 7 bases unmatched. Germline loops: CDR1 SGHNT, CDR2 YYREEE (reference sequence). The CDR3 spans 14 residues. The CDR3 reads CASSRGTGNDGYTF. The CDR3 bases are TGTGCCAGCAGCCGAGGGACAGGGAACGATGGCTACACCTTC.

Only one count was recorded for this clone. This sequence joins TRBV6-4 and TRBJ1-2, with D unresolved. Trimming left V 6 bases short and J 8 bases short, with 16 bases between. This CDR3 region has 13 residues. Germline lookup yields CDR1 MRHNA and CDR2 SNTAGT. The CDR3 here is CASSGSAFFGYTF. For the CDR3, the DNA is TGTGCCAGCAGCGGTTCTGCGTTCTTCGGCTACACCTTC.

This clone has a single count. The rearrangement uses TRBV6-5 and TRBJ2-1, with a weak D call TRBD2 (6 bases). Germline CDR1 reads MNHEY; CDR2 reads SVGAGI. The CDR3 contains 15 residues. Trimming removed 4 bases from V and 0 bases from J, with 10 bases in between. The CDR3 loop reads CASSLAASSYNEQFF. DNA for the CDR3: TGTGCCAGCAGTTTAGCGGCTAGCTCCTACAATGAGCAGTTCTTC.

Regarding this clone: At one boundary the junction diverges from the germline segment, which might be a read error. The chain recombines TRBV7-9 with TRBJ1-3; TRBD1 is a possible D gene (5 bases). The CDR3 is 18 amino acids. Germline V gene data show CDR1 as SEHNR and CDR2 as FQNEAQ (reference sequence). The CDR3 DNA follows: TGTTCCAGCAGCTTAGGAGATCCGGTAGGCAGGGACTTAAACACCATATATTTT. Encoded protein: CSSSLGDPVGRDLNTIYF.

The chain is built from TRBV7-6 and TRBJ2-2; D unresolved. This CDR3 has 13 residues. The V end lost 10 bases, the J end lost 0 bases, and 9 bases lay between the germline ends. In germline, CDR1 is SGHVS, CDR2 FNYEAQ. The CDR3 DNA reads TGTGCCACCCACAATACGAACACCGGGGAGCTGTTTTTT. This encodes CATHNTNTGELFF.

With regard to this clone: At one end the junction does not follow the germline gene, possibly because of a read error. The rearrangement links TRBV14 to TRBJ2-4; maybe TRBD2 (6 bases). Germline CDR1 SGHDN, CDR2 FVKESK. The CDR3 loop spans 17 amino acids. CDR3 sequence reads: CASSLGRGGLDKNSQYF. The CDR3 DNA sequence: TGTGCCAGCAGCTTGGGCCGGGGAGGTTTAGACAAAAACAGTCAGTACTTC.

This rearrangement joins TRBV29-1 to TRBJ2-1; D remains unclear. The germline gives CDR1 SQVTM, CDR2 ANQGSEA. Trimming removed 5 bases from V and 2 bases from J, with 13 bases in between. The CDR3 is made up of 14 amino acids. The CDR3 DNA is TGCAGCGTTTCCGCCAGTCCCCCCTACAATGAGCAGTTCTTC. Protein: CSVSASPPYNEQFF.

The V call is TRBV15, the J call TRBJ2-5; TRBD1 matches 10 bases. The ends lost 6 bases at V and 5 bases at J; junction bases unmatched: 6. Germline V CDR1 and CDR2: LNHNV, YYDKDF (reference sequence). The CDR3 runs to 14 residues. CDR3 protein: CATSRQGAEETQYF. As DNA, the CDR3 is TGTGCCACCAGTAGACAGGGGGCGGAGGAGACCCAGTACTTC. Using reference TRBV15 and TRBJ2-5 for the parts outside the CDR3, the full variable domain is DAMVIQNPRYQVTQFGKPVTLSCSQTLNHNVMYWYQQKSSQAPKLLFHYYDKDFNNEADTPDNFQSRRPNTSFCFLDIRSPGLGDTAMYLCATSRQGAEETQYFGPGTRLLVL.